One sample yielded the 18 T cell receptor beta chains listed below, sequenced in a study of cytomegalovirus exposure and HLA in healthy donors. The PCR contained 60 Vbeta and 13 Jbeta primers. Libraries were prepared by immunoSEQ multiplex PCR; TCRdb keeps only in-frame clonotypes and omits some of them. This table has about 98,000 clones, approximately 69% appearing once. The specimen sequenced was PBMCs. These receptors were taken from a female donor in good health and CMV-seronegative.

CDR3 region: CASTPRPYNEQFF. The CDR3 DNA follows: TGTGCCAGCACGCCCAGGCCCTACAATGAGCAGTTCTTC. V gene TRBV28 combines with J gene TRBJ2-1; D remains ambiguous. V was clipped by 7 bases and J by 2 bases, with 9 bases between them. Per the germline V gene, CDR1 is MDHEN and CDR2 is SYDVKM. This CDR3 is built from 13 residues.

The chain employs TRBV30 and TRBJ1-4; possibly TRBD1 for D (5 bases). CDR3 size: 12 residues. V was clipped by 4 bases and J by 5 bases, with 8 bases between them. The germline V gene encodes CDR1 GTSNPN and CDR2 SVGIG (reference sequence). CDR3 coding DNA: TGTGCCTGGATGGAGGGGAATGAAAAACTGTTTTTT. Encoded protein: CAWMEGNEKLFF.

This rearrangement joins TRBV7-2 to TRBJ1-5, with no clear D. The CDR3 contains 13 residues. Germline loops: CDR1 SGHTA, CDR2 FQGNSA. V lost 7 bases and J lost 7, with 14 bases in between. The CDR3 DNA is TGTGCCAGCACTAGGGTAGGAGGGCAGCCCCAGCATTTT. It codes for CASTRVGGQPQHF.

The chain combines TRBV11-3 with TRBJ2-7, with D uncertain. CDR1 is SGHNT and CDR2 is YENEEA in the germline V gene. Trimming left V 1 base short and J 2 bases short, with 15 bases between. The CDR3 contains 16 residues. The CDR3 region has the DNA TGTGCCAGCAGCTTAGGAGGATTTGGCTACACCTACGAGCAGTACTTC. This gives the protein CASSLGGFGYTYEQYF.

The rearrangement uses TRBV5-4 and TRBJ1-2; D remains ambiguous. The germline V gene has CDR1 SGHNT and CDR2 YYREEE (reference sequence). V was trimmed by 4 bases and J by 1 base, leaving 8 bases between them. CDR3 length: 13 residues. The CDR3 region has the DNA TGTGCCAGCAGCCCCGACATTAACTATGGCTACACCTTC. As protein: CASSPDINYGYTF.

As regards this clone: At the DNA level, this CDR3 is encoded by other sequences in the same sample as well. This sequence joins TRBV28 and TRBJ2-1; 9 bases fit TRBD2. CDR3 length: 15 amino acids. Germline V gene lookup returns CDR1 MDHEN and CDR2 SYDVKM. The DNA of the CDR3 is TGTGCTAGCTTCCGGCTAGCGGGATCATACAATGAGCAGTTCTTC. Encoded protein: CASFRLAGSYNEQFF.

The chain links TRBV14 to TRBJ2-7, with TRBD2 matching over 16 bases. J was trimmed by 6 bases and V by 4 bases; bases with no gene match: 6. In germline, CDR1 is SGHDN, CDR2 FVKESK. The CDR3 loop spans 16 amino acids. The CDR3 spells CASSPPGLAGGSEQYF. In DNA, the CDR3 is TGTGCCAGCAGCCCCCCGGGACTAGCGGGAGGGAGCGAGCAGTACTTC.

This clone was detected only a few times. This chain links TRBV7-9 with TRBJ2-1; TRBD2 might be the D (5 bases). V dropped 4 bases and J dropped 3 bases, with 16 bases sitting between them. The CDR3 consists of 16 residues. Germline V lookup: CDR1 SEHNR, CDR2 FQNEAQ (reference sequence). CDR3 sequence: CASSSRYRTGYNEQFF. The CDR3 DNA sequence: TGTGCCAGCAGCTCCCGGTACCGGACTGGCTACAATGAGCAGTTCTTC.

V usage is TRBV28 and J usage is TRBJ2-5; 11 bases match TRBD2. The J call may be faulty, since TRBJ2-7 better matches the DNA end. Germline V gene lookup returns CDR1 MDHEN and CDR2 SYDVKM. CDR3 length equals 14 residues. CDR3 loop: CASRPSGRTYEQYF. The CDR3 DNA reads TGTGCCAGCAGGCCTAGCGGGAGGACCTACGAGCAGTACTTC.

V gene TRBV27 combines with J gene TRBJ2-1; 8 nucleotides agree with TRBD1. This CDR3 is built from 13 residues. The J segment lost 10 bases and the V segment lost 3 bases, leaving 5 bases of the junction unmatched. Germline CDR1 reads MNHEY; CDR2 reads SMNVEV (reference sequence). In nucleotides, the CDR3 is TGTGCCAGCAGTTTTTTGGGACAGGTGGAGCAGTTCTTC. This gives the protein CASSFLGQVEQFF.

This clone appeared a single time. The DNA of the CDR3 is TGTGCCAGCAGCTTTGCGGGACAGGGGATAGTCTACGAGCAGTACTTC. Amino acid sequence: CASSFAGQGIVYEQYF. The chain recombines TRBV5-6 with TRBJ2-7; 10 positions match TRBD1. CDR1 SGHDT and CDR2 YYEEEE come from the germline V gene. V gave up 2 bases and J gave up 3 bases; unmatched junction bases: 8. CDR3 size: 16 residues.

The V gene is TRBV2, the J gene TRBJ1-1; tentative D call: TRBD1 (5 bases). Germline V lookup: CDR1 SNHLY, CDR2 FYNNEI. The CDR3 runs to 12 residues. Trimming removed 5 bases at V and 6 bases at J, with 10 bases between. Here the CDR3 DNA reads TGTGCCAGCAGTCCCCAGGGCCCTGAAGCTTTCTTT. Its translation is CASSPQGPEAFF. Based on the CDR3 plus reference TRBV2 and TRBJ1-1, the full variable domain is EPEVTQTPSHQVTQMGQEVILRCVPISNHLYFYWYRQILGQKVEFLVSFYNNEISEKSEIFDDQFSVERPDGSNFTLKIRSTKLEDSAMYFCASSPQGPEAFFGQGTRLTVV.

This chain joins TRBV18 and TRBJ2-1; 8 nucleotides align to TRBD2. Germline V gene data show CDR1 as KGHSH and CDR2 as LQKENI. The V and J ends lost 6 bases and 8 bases, in that order; junction bases with no gene match: 18. The CDR3 covers 17 residues. In DNA, the CDR3 is TGTGCCAGCTCCCCGCCCCCAGGGTCAGCGGGAGAACATGAGCAGTTCTTC. Protein: CASSPPPGSAGEHEQFF.

This clone showed up many times. The chain employs TRBV6-5 and TRBJ2-7, with TRBD2 matching 8 bases. The V gene's germline CDR1 is MNHEY and CDR2 SVGAGI. V lost 4 bases and J lost 2; bases outside the gene matches: 4. The CDR3 consists of 14 residues. The CDR3 nucleotides read TGTGCCAGCAGTTTCTCGCGGGGGGCCTACGAGCAGTACTTC. The encoded protein is CASSFSRGAYEQYF.

This clone was found a few times. The chain recombines TRBV27 with TRBJ1-2, with TRBD1 matching 9 bases. Germline V CDR1 and CDR2: MNHEY, SMNVEV (reference sequence). The CDR3 is 15 amino acids. V was clipped by 4 bases and J by 4 bases; unmatched bases: 7. In DNA, the CDR3 is TGTGCCAGCAGTTCACAGGGGGCGGGGGGCTATGGCTACACCTTC. Amino acids: CASSSQGAGGYGYTF.

The chain joins TRBV9 to TRBJ2-3; D remains ambiguous. The CDR3 contains 15 residues. The germline V gene encodes CDR1 SGDLS and CDR2 YYNGEE. The V gene lost 1 base and the J gene lost 0 bases, with 9 bases spanning the gap. The CDR3 bases are TGTGCCAGCAGCGTACCGGTTATTAGCACAGATACGCAGTATTTT. Its translation: CASSVPVISTDTQYF.

This clone is a singleton in its sample. The chain carries TRBV12-5 and TRBJ1-1; 9 bases match TRBD1. Germline values: CDR1 LGHNT, CDR2 FRNRAP. V was clipped by 1 base and J by 6 bases; unmatched bases: 3. There are 14 residues in the CDR3. CDR3 residues: CASGLEQGASEAFF. CDR3 DNA: TGTGCTAGTGGTTTGGAACAGGGGGCCTCTGAAGCTTTCTTT.

The chain is built from TRBV5-1 and TRBJ1-2; no reliable D call. CDR1 is SGHRS, CDR2 YFSETQ, per germline. The CDR3 is 14 amino acids. The V end was cut by 2 bases, the J end by 11 bases, with 19 bases between. CDR3 loop: CASSLMDRSAGYTF. The CDR3 DNA reads as TGCGCCAGCAGCTTAATGGACCGGTCAGCGGGATACACCTTC.